These 20 T cell receptor beta chains were all obtained from the same sample, sequenced in a study of shared T cell receptors in the human thymus. Some clones are missing from TCRdb's copy, which holds only in-frame ones; the method was immunoSEQ multiplex PCR. The sample shows approximately 660,000 clones, 88% of them seen only once. A further study also used this sample, focusing on human thymus T cells.

The sample consisted of thymocytes. These receptors were taken from a boy less than two years old with a congenital heart defect.

This chain links TRBV4-3 with TRBJ2-1; D may be TRBD1 (5 bases). Germline V gene sequence: CDR1 LGHNA, CDR2 YSLEER. This CDR3 contains 17 residues. The ends were cut back, 1 base at V and 0 bases at J, with 13 bases in the middle. The CDR3 bases are TGCGCCAGCAGCCAAGCTTTACAGGTAAGCTCCTACAATGAGCAGTTCTTC. This encodes CASSQALQVSSYNEQFF.

This clone was seen more than once but under ten times. The V and J genes are TRBV19 and TRBJ1-5; D is ambiguous. This CDR3 spans 14 amino acids. Trimming left V 5 bases short and J 1 base short, with 9 bases between. CDR1 LNHDA and CDR2 SQIVND come from the germline V gene (reference sequence). CDR3 coding DNA: TGTGCCAGTAGTGGCCGGGGAAGCAATCAGCCCCAGCATTTT. Translated, it gives CASSGRGSNQPQHF. The full variable domain, with the rest looked up from reference TRBV19 and TRBJ1-5, is DGGITQSPKYLFRKEGQNVTLSCEQNLNHDAMYWYRQDPGQGLRLIYYSQIVNDFQKGDIAEGYSVSREKKESFPLTVTSAQKNPTAFYLCASSGRGSNQPQHFGDGTRLSIL.

The chain is built from TRBV10-3 and TRBJ2-5, with D maybe TRBD1 (7 bases). With 4 bases removed from V and 5 bases from J, the gap between germline ends came to 14 bases. Germline CDR1 is ENHRY and CDR2 is SYGVKD. The CDR3 runs 14 residues. The CDR3 region is CAISAIQGRETQYF. CDR3 nucleotides: TGTGCCATCAGTGCAATACAGGGGAGGGAGACCCAGTACTTC.

The chain has TRBV28 and TRBJ1-2; 8 nucleotides align to TRBD1. This CDR3 is 19 amino acids long. J lost 0 bases, V lost 1 base, and 13 bases had no gene match. Germline loops: CDR1 MDHEN, CDR2 SYDVKM. For the CDR3, the DNA is TGTGCCAGCAGTTTATCGGCCCGACAGGGGAAAAGGACTAACTATGGCTACACCTTC. Its translation: CASSLSARQGKRTNYGYTF.

The V gene is TRBV5-1, the J gene TRBJ2-1; 8 bases match TRBD1. CDR1 SGHRS and CDR2 YFSETQ come from the germline V gene. CDR3 length: 15 amino acids. Trimming removed 2 bases from V and 4 bases from J; junction bases left unmatched: 5. CDR3 sequence: CASSFGTGEYNEQFF. The CDR3 DNA follows: TGCGCCAGCAGCTTCGGGACAGGAGAGTACAATGAGCAGTTCTTC.

A single count supports this clone. This rearrangement joins TRBV29-1 to TRBJ1-2; 9 bases map to TRBD1. Looked up from germline, CDR1 is SQVTM and CDR2 is ANQGSEA. CDR3 length: 14 amino acids. With 4 bases clipped from V and 5 bases from J, the junction kept 8 bases outside the gene matches. The CDR3 loop is CSVARTGERYGYTF. CDR3 nucleotide sequence: TGCAGCGTTGCCCGGACAGGGGAGCGGTATGGCTACACCTTC.

The V call is TRBV15, the J call TRBJ1-5; TRBD1 might be the D (6 bases). Germline V gene lookup returns CDR1 LNHNV and CDR2 YYDKDF (reference sequence). The V end lost 0 bases, the J end lost 6 bases, and 24 bases lay between the germline ends. This CDR3 is 19 amino acids long. The CDR3 protein is CATSREMGIMQGHVQPQHF. CDR3 in DNA: TGTGCCACCAGCAGAGAGATGGGTATCATGCAGGGGCACGTTCAGCCCCAGCATTTT.

V is TRBV6-5 and J is TRBJ1-4; the match to TRBD1 covers 11 bases. Germline CDR1 reads MNHEY; CDR2 reads SVGAGI. This CDR3 comprises 14 residues. Trimming at V came to 4 bases and at J to 8 bases, leaving 3 bases not matched to a gene. The CDR3 reads CASSSGTGGEKLFF. The CDR3 nucleotides read TGTGCCAGCAGTTCCGGGACAGGGGGAGAAAAACTGTTTTTT.

This rearrangement joins TRBV5-1 to TRBJ1-2; D call uncertain. The CDR3 extends over 17 amino acids. Germline CDR1 SGHRS, CDR2 YFSETQ. Trimming pared 4 bases from V and 7 bases from J, leaving 26 bases between. Here the CDR3 DNA reads TGCGCCAGCAGCCTCCACCCCCCACTTGGACTCCACGGTGGCTACACCTTC. It is translated as CASSLHPPLGLHGGYTF.

This clone appeared a few times. This specimen includes other DNA sequences encoding the same CDR3. CDR3 DNA: TGTGCCAGCAGCTTGGCAGGGAACTATGGCTACACCTTC. Translated, it gives CASSLAGNYGYTF. The gene calls are TRBV5-6 and TRBJ1-2; weak D call: TRBD1 (5 bases). Trimming cost V 0 bases and J 2 bases, with 5 bases left between them. CDR3 length: 13 residues. CDR1 is SGHDT and CDR2 is YYEEEE in the germline V gene.

Only one count was recorded for this clone. This sequence joins TRBV5-1 and TRBJ2-3, with D possibly matching TRBD2 (6 bases). Germline V gene lookup returns CDR1 SGHRS and CDR2 YFSETQ. V lost 0 bases and J lost 2, with 13 bases in between. CDR3 length: 16 residues. This CDR3 is CASSLEAGRNTDTQYF. As DNA, the CDR3 is TGCGCCAGCAGCTTGGAGGCGGGGCGAAACACAGATACGCAGTATTTT.

In its sample, this clone was seen a few times. The chain couples TRBV27 to TRBJ2-2, with TRBD1 as a possible D gene (5 bases). The germline gives CDR1 MNHEY, CDR2 SMNVEV (reference sequence). This CDR3 comprises 11 residues. Trimming took off 6 bases at V and 6 bases at J, with 5 bases between the two ends. The CDR3 loop is CASRGPGELFF. Here the CDR3 DNA reads TGTGCCAGCAGGGGGCCCGGGGAGCTGTTTTTT.

This clone was picked up a small number of times. The chain couples TRBV29-1 to TRBJ1-3; D perhaps matches TRBD1 (6 bases). Germline V lookup: CDR1 SQVTM, CDR2 ANQGSEA. The CDR3 is 12 residues long. Trimming pared 5 bases from V and 4 bases from J, leaving 9 bases between. CDR3 in DNA: TGCAGCGTTATAGACAGGGGAAACACCATATATTTT. This encodes CSVIDRGNTIYF.

The chain is built from TRBV10-3 and TRBJ2-7, with D perhaps matching TRBD2 (7 bases). Between the trimmed V and J ends, which lost 10 bases and 6 bases, there was a span of 19 bases. This CDR3 has 13 residues. Per the germline V gene, CDR1 is ENHRY and CDR2 is SYGVKD. In nucleotides, the CDR3 is TGTGCCACCCAGGGGCGGGAGCGTTCCGAGCAGTACTTC. Encoded protein: CATQGRERSEQYF.

The chain joins TRBV28 to TRBJ2-7, with 10 bases fitting TRBD1. Germline CDR1 reads MDHEN; CDR2 reads SYDVKM. J was trimmed by 2 bases and V by 4 bases; bases with no gene match: 5. The CDR3 length is 15 residues. The CDR3 sequence is CASSCRDRGAYEQYF. Here the CDR3 DNA reads TGTGCCAGCAGTTGCCGGGACAGGGGAGCCTACGAGCAGTACTTC.

This clone was seen only once. The chain carries TRBV18 and TRBJ2-7; weak D call: TRBD2 (6 bases). The CDR3 loop spans 14 amino acids. Per germline, CDR1 KGHSH and CDR2 LQKENI. The V end was cut by 3 bases, the J end by 0 bases, with 9 bases between. The CDR3 protein is CASSPGGGSYEQYF. The CDR3 region has the DNA TGTGCCAGCTCACCGGGGGGAGGCTCCTACGAGCAGTACTTC.

The V gene is TRBV4-1, the J gene TRBJ2-7; TRBD2 aligns across 11 bases. The CDR3 spans 17 residues. The trim removed 0 bases at V and 4 bases at J, leaving 8 bases unmatched. The germline gives CDR1 MGHRA, CDR2 YSYEKL. The DNA for the CDR3 is TGCGCCAGCAGCCAAGACCCAACTAGCGGGAGCCGGTACGAGCAGTACTTC. This encodes CASSQDPTSGSRYEQYF.

The rearrangement links TRBV6-1 to TRBJ1-2; 9 nucleotides line up with TRBD1. The CDR3 contains 17 residues. CDR1 is MNHNS and CDR2 is SASEGT in the germline V gene. Losses at the gene ends were 3 bases for V and 3 bases for J; bases not matched to a gene: 11. Written as DNA, the CDR3 is TGTGCCAGCAGTGAGATGGGGACAGGGTGTTTTTACTATGGCTACACCTTC. Translation gives CASSEMGTGCFYYGYTF.

The rearrangement links TRBV5-4 to TRBJ2-7; the match to TRBD2 covers 14 bases. The CDR3 length is 16 residues. The germline gives CDR1 SGHNT, CDR2 YYREEE (reference sequence). Trimming took 4 bases from V and 2 from J; bases not matched to a gene: 5. The CDR3 bases are TGTGCCAGCAGCCCGGGACTAGCGGGAGCAACCTACGAGCAGTACTTC. It codes for CASSPGLAGATYEQYF.

The V call is TRBV15, the J call TRBJ2-2; TRBD1 is a possible D gene (5 bases). The CDR3 consists of 17 residues. CDR1 LNHNV and CDR2 YYDKDF come from the germline V gene (reference sequence). With 0 bases removed from V and 4 bases from J, the gap between germline ends came to 15 bases. The CDR3 region has the DNA TGTGCCACCAGCAGAGATCCCGGCAGGGTGGGCACCGGGGAGCTGTTTTTT. This gives the protein CATSRDPGRVGTGELFF. The full variable domain, rest sourced from reference TRBV15 and TRBJ2-2, is DAMVIQNPRYQVTQFGKPVTLSCSQTLNHNVMYWYQQKSSQAPKLLFHYYDKDFNNEADTPDNFQSRRPNTSFCFLDIRSPGLGDTAMYLCATSRDPGRVGTGELFFGEGSRLTVL.